What follows is one T cell receptor (beta chain) and its context. Its antigen is undetermined. This record belongs to a study of OX40 agonist ivuxolimab in advanced cancers. Background on the study: Under the entry rules, prior anti-PD-1, anti-PD-L1 or anti-CTLA-4 therapy was allowed, and 40% had some. General study points: Fewer expanded clones were found on average in CD4+ than in CD8+ T cells. Clonal expansion from baseline to week 6 occurred in both CD4+ and CD8+ T cells.

The method was immunoSEQ multiplex PCR; TCRdb's version includes in-frame clones alone and lacks a portion of them. The table has about 89,000 clones, more than 70% seen once. Per the germline V gene, CDR1 is SNHLY and CDR2 is FYNNEI. Unmatched junction bases numbered 3, after V lost 3 bases and J lost 1 base. CDR3 length: 15 amino acids. Blood got drawn at baseline, again on cycle 4 day 1, and then on cycle 7 day 1. This clonotype originated in an adult with an advanced solid tumor such as melanoma, head and neck, liver or kidney cancer. Source: CD4+ or CD8+ T cells sorted from blood, taken in a trial of the OX40 agonist ivuxolimab. J is TRBJ1-1 and V is TRBV2; TRBD1 matches 9 bases. CDR3 region: CASSDQDRGNTEAFF. DNA for the CDR3: TGTGCCAGCAGTGATCAGGACAGGGGGAACACTGAAGCTTTCTTT.